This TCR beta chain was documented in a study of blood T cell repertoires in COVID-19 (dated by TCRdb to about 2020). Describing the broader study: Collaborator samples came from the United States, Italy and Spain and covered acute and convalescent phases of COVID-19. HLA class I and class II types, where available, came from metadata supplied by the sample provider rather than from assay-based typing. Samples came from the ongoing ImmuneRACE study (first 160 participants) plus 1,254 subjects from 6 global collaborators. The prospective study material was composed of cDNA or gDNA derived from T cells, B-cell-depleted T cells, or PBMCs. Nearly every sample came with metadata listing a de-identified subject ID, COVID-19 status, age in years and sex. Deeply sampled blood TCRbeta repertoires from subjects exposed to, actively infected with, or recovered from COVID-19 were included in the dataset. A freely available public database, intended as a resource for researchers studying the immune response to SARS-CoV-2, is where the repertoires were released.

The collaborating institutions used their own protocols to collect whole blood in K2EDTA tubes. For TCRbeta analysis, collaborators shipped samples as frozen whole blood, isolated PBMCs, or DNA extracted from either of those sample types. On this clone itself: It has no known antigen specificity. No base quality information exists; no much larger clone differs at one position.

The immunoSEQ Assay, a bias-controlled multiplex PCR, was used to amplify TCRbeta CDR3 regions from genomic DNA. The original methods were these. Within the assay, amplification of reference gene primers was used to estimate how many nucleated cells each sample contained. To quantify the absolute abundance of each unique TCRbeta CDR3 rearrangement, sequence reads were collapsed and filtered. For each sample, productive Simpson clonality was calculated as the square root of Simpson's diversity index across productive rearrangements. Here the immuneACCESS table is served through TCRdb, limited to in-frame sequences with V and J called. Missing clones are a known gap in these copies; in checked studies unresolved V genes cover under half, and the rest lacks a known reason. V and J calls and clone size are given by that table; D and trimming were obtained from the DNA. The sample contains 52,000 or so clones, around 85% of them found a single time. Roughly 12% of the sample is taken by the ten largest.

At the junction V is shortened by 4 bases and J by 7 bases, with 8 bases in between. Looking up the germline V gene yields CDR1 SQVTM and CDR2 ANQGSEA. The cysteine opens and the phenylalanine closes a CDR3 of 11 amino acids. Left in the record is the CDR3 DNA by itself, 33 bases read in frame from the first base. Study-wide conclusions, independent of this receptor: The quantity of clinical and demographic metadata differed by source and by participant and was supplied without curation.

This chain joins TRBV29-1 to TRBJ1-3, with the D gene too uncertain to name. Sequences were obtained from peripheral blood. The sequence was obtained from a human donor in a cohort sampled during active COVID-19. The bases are TGCAGCGTTGGTCACGCGAACACCATATATTTT. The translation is CSVGHANTIYF.